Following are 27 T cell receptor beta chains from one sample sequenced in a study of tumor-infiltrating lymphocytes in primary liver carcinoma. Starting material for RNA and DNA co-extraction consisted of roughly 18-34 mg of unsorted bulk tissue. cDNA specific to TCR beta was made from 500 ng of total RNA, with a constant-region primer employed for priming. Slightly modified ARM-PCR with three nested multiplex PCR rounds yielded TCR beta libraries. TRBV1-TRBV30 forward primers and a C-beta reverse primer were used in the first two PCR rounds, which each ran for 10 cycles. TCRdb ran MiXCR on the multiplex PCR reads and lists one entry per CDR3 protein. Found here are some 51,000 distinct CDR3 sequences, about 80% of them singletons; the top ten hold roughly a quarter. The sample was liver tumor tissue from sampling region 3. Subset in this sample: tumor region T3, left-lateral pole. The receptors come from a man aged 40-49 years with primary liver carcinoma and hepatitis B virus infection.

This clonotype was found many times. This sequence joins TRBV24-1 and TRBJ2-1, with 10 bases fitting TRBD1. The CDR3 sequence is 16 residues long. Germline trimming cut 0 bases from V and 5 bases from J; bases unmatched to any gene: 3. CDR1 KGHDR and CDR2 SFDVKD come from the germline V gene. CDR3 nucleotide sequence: TGTGCCACCAGTGATTTGCTGGGACAGGGGAACAATGAGCAGTTCTTC. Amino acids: CATSDLLGQGNNEQFF.

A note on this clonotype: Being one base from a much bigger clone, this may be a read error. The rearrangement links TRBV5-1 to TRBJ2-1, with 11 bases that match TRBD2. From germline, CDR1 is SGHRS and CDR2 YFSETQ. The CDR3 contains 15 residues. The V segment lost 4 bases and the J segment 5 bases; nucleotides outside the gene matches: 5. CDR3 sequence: CASSVASGGHNEQFF. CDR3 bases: TGCGCCAGCAGCGTGGCTAGCGGGGGGCACAATGAGCAGTTCTTC.

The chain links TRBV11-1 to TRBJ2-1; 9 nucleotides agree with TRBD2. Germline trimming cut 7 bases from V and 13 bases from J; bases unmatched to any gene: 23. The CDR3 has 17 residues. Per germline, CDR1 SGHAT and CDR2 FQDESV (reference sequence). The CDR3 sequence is CASILGLAGEVDNGQFF. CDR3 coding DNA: TGTGCCAGCATCCTGGGACTAGCTGGAGAAGTTGACAATGGACAGTTCTTC.

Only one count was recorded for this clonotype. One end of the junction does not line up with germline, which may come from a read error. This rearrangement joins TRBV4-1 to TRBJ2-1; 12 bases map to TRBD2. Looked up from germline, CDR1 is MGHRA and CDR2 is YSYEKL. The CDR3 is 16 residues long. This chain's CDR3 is CASSQGTSGTYNKRLF. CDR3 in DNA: TGCGCCAGCAGCCAAGGGACTAGCGGGACCTACAATAAGCGGCTCTTC.

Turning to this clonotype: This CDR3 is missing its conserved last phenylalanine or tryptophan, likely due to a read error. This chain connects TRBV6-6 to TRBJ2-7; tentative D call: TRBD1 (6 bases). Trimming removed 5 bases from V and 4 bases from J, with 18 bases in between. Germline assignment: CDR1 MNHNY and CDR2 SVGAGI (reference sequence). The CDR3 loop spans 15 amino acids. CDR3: CASSGAHTGHYEQYL. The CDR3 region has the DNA TGTGCCAGCAGTGGGGCACACACAGGGCATTACGAGCAGTACCTC.

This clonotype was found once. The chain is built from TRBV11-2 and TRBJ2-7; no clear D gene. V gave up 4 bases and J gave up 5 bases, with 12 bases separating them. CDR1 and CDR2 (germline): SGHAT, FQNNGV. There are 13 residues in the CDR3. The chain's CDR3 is CASSSTQWDEQYF. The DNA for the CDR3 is TGTGCCAGCAGCTCTACCCAGTGGGACGAGCAGTACTTC.

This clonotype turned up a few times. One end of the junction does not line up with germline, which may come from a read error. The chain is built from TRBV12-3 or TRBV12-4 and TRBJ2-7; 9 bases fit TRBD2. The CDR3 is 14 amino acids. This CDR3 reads CAGSFSGSSYEQYF. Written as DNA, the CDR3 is TGTGCCGGCAGTTTTAGCGGGAGCTCCTATGAGCAGTACTTC.

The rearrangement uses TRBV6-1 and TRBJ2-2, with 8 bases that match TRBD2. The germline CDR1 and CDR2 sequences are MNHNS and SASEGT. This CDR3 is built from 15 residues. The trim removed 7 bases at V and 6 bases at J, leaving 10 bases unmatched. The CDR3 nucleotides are TGTGCCAGCAATTTCCACAAGCGGGAGTCCGGGGAGCTGTTTTTT. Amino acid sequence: CASNFHKRESGELFF.

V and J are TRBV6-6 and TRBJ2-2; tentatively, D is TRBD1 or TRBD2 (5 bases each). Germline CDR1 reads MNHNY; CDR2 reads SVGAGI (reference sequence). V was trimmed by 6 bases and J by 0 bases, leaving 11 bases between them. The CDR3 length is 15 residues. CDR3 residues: CASRSTGPNTGELFF. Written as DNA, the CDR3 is TGTGCCAGCAGGTCGACGGGGCCGAACACCGGGGAGCTGTTTTTT.

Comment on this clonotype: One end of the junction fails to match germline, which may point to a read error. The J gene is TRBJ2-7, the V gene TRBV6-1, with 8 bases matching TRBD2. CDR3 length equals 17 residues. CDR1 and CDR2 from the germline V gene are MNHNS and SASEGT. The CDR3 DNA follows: TGTGTCAGCAGTGAAGGAACCATCGGGGCGGGAGGTTACGAGCAGTACTTC. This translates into CVSSEGTIGAGGYEQYF.

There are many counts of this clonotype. CDR3 region: CASSSYQGTFYEQYF. CDR3 bases: TGTGCCAGCAGCTCCTATCAGGGGACCTTCTACGAGCAGTACTTC. This sequence joins TRBV7-9 and TRBJ2-7; the D gene is possibly TRBD1 (6 bases). The CDR3 runs to 15 residues. Trimming stripped 4 bases from V and 3 bases from J, with 16 bases between. CDR1 is SEHNR, CDR2 FQNEAQ, per germline (reference sequence).

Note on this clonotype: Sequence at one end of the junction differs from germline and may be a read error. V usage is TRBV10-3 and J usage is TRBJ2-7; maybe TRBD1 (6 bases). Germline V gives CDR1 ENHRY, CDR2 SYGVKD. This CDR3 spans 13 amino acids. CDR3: CVIVRTESYEQYF. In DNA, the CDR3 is TGTGTCATCGTGAGGACAGAATCTTACGAGCAGTACTTC.

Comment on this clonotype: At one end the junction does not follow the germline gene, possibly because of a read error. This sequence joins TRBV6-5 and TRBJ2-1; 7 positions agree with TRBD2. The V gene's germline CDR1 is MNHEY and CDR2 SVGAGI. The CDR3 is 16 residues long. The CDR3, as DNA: TGTGCCTGCAGTTACTCGGGCGGGAGAATCTACAATGAGCAGCTCTTC. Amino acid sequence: CACSYSGGRIYNEQLF.

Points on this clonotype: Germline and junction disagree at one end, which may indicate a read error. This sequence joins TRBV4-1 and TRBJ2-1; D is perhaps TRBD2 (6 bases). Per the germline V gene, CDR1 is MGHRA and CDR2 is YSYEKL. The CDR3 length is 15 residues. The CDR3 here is CPSSQNGRPENEQFF. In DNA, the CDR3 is TGCCCCAGCAGCCAGAACGGGAGACCCGAAAATGAGCAGTTCTTC.

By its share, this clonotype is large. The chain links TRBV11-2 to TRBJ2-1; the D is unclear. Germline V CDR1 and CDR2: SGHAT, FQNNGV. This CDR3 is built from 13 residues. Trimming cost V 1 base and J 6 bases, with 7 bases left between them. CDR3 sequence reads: CASSLGLGNEQFF. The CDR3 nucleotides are TGTGCCAGCAGCTTAGGCCTAGGCAATGAGCAGTTCTTC.

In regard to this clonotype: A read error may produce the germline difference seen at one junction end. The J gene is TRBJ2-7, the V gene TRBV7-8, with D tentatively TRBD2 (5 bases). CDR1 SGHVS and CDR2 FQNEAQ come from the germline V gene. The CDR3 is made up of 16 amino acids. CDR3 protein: CASSSIEGATSYKQYF. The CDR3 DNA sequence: TGTGCCAGCAGCTCCATAGAGGGAGCGACCTCCTACAAGCAGTACTTC. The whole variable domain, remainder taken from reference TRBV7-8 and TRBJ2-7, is GAGVSQSPRYKVAKRGQDVALRCDPISGHVSLFWYQQALGQGPEFLTYFQNEAQLDKSGLPSDRFFAERPEGSVSTLKIQRTQQEDSAVYLCASSSIEGATSYKQYFGPGTRLTVT.

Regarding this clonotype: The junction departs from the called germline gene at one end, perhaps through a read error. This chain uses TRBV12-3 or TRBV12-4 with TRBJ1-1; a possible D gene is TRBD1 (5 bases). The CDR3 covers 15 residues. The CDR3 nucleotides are TGTGCCAGCAGTCCCCGAGAGGGGCCCTACACCGAAGCTTTCTTT. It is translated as CASSPREGPYTEAFF.

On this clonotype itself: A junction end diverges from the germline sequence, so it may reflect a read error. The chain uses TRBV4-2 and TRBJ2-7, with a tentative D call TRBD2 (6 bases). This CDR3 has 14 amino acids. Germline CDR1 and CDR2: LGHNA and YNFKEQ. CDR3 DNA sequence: TGTGTCAGCAGCCCCGGGACTCCTGCCTCCGAGCAGTACTTC. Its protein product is CVSSPGTPASEQYF.

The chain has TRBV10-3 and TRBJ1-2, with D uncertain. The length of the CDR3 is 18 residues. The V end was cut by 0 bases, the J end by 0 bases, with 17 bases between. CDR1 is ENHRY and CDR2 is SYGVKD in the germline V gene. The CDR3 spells CAISESEHRSGTNYGYTF. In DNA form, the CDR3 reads TGTGCCATCAGTGAGTCCGAACACAGATCAGGTACTAACTATGGCTACACCTTC.

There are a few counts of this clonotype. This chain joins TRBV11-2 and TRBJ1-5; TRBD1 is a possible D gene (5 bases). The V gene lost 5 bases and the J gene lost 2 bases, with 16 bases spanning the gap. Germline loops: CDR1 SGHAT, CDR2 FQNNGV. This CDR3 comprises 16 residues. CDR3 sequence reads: CASSPGGGYGNQPQHF. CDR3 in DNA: TGTGCCAGCAGCCCCGGTGGGGGGTATGGCAATCAGCCCCAGCATTTT. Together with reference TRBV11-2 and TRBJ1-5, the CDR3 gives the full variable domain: EAGVAQSPRYKIIEKRQSVAFWCNPISGHATLYWYQQILGQGPKLLIQFQNNGVVDDSQLPKDRFSAERLKGVDSTLKIQPAKLEDSAVYLCASSPGGGYGNQPQHFGDGTRLSIL.

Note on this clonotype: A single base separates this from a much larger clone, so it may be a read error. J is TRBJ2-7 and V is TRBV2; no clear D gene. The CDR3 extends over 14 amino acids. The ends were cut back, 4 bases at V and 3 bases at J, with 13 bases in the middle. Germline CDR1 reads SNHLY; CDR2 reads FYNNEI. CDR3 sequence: CASSADSRNYEQYF. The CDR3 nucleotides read TGTGCCAGCAGTGCTGATAGCAGGAACTACGAGCAGTACTTC.

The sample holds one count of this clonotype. This chain's CDR3 is CSARTERSGVPTYEQYF. CDR3 DNA: TGCAGTGCTCGGACAGAGAGATCCGGAGTACCGACCTACGAGCAGTACTTC. V and J are TRBV20-1 and TRBJ2-7; a weak D match, TRBD1 (6 bases). This CDR3 is built from 17 residues. V was pared by 5 bases and J by 2 bases, with 25 bases between. Looked up from germline, CDR1 is DFQATT and CDR2 is SNEGSKA (reference sequence).

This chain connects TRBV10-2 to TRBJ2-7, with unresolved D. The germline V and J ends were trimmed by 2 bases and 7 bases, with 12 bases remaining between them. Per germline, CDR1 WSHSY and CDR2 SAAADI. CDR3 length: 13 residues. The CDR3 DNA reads TGCGCCAGCAGTGAGGGCGCCTGGTATGAGCAGTACTTC. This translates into CASSEGAWYEQYF.

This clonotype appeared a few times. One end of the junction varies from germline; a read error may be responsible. CDR3 coding DNA: TGCAGTGCTTCGGACCTGGCCATAGACTACGAGCAGTGCTTC. Amino acids: CSASDLAIDYEQCF. The V and J genes are TRBV20-1 and TRBJ2-7; a weak D match, TRBD2 (5 bases). This CDR3 region has 14 residues. Germline CDR1 DFQATT, CDR2 SNEGSKA (reference sequence).

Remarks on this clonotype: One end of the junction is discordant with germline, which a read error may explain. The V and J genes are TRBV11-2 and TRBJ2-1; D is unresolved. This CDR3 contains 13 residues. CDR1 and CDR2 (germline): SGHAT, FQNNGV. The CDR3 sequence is CASSFECYNVQFF. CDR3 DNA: TGTGCCAGCAGCTTTGAGTGCTATAATGTGCAGTTCTTC. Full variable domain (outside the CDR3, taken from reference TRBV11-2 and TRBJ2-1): EAGVAQSPRYKIIEKRQSVAFWCNPISGHATLYWYQQILGQGPKLLIQFQNNGVVDDSQLPKDRFSAERLKGVDSTLKIQPAKLEDSAVYLCASSFECYNVQFFGPGTRLTVL.

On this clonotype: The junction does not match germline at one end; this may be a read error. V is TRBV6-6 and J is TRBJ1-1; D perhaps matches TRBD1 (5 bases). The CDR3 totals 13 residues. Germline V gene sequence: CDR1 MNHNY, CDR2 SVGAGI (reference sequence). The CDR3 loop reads CVSSHRGETEAFF. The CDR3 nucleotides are TGTGTCAGCAGTCACCGAGGGGAAACTGAAGCTTTCTTT.

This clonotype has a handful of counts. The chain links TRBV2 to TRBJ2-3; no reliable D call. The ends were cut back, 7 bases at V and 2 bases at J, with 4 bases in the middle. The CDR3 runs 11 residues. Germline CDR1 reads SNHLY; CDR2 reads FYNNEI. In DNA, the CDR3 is TGTGCCAGCACTCTCACAGATACGCAGTATTTT. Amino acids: CASTLTDTQYF.